These 13 T cell receptor beta chains share one sample of origin, sequenced in a study of regulatory T cells in long-lasting Graves disease. Construction of the TCR beta libraries employed iRepertoire HTBI primers in conjunction with Arm-PCR of CDR3 regions. TCRdb itself ran the multiplex PCR reads through MiXCR, one entry per CDR3 protein. Among roughly 420,000 distinct CDR3 sequences listed, roughly 15% were seen once. The time point is: newly diagnosed GD, antithyroid drugs for less than 3 months. PBMCs provided the RNA from which the TCR library was made. These data were also filed under a second study, of T cells in Graves' hyperthyroidism and ophthalmopathy.

This material consisted of peripheral blood mononuclear cells (PBMCs), taken at new diagnosis, from a patient treated with antithyroid drugs. The source of these receptors is a woman aged 18-29 years with Graves disease.

This clonotype came up many times. The gene calls are TRBV6-5 and TRBJ2-1, with 10 bases aligning to TRBD2. Looked up from germline, CDR1 is MNHEY and CDR2 is SVGAGI. The CDR3 spans 14 residues. V dropped 2 bases and J dropped 9; count of bases not matched to a gene: 4. CDR3 amino acids: CASSYLAGDGEQFF. For the CDR3, the DNA is TGTGCCAGCAGTTACCTAGCGGGAGACGGTGAGCAGTTCTTC.

This clonotype has a single count. The chain is built from TRBV4-3 and TRBJ2-4, with 10 bases aligning to TRBD1. Germline V gene sequence: CDR1 LGHNA, CDR2 YSLEER. The CDR3 length is 16 residues. V lost 3 bases and J lost 6; bases outside the gene matches: 8. CDR3 protein: CASSQDGQGGGNIQYF. As DNA, the CDR3 is TGCGCCAGCAGCCAGGACGGACAGGGGGGTGGAAACATTCAGTACTTC.

The rearrangement uses TRBV3-1 and TRBJ2-3; D is undetermined. Trimming left V 4 bases short and J 3 bases short, with 14 bases between. The germline V gene has CDR1 LGHDT and CDR2 YNNKEL (reference sequence). This CDR3 has 15 amino acids. CDR3 residues: CASSPLPARTDTQYF. CDR3 nucleotides: TGTGCCAGCAGCCCTCTACCTGCAAGGACAGATACGCAGTATTTT.

V and J are TRBV27 and TRBJ2-1; 7 nucleotides line up with TRBD2. V shed 4 bases, J shed 6 bases, and the junction held 15 bases outside the gene matches. CDR3 length: 17 residues. Germline CDR1 and CDR2: MNHEY and SMNVEV (reference sequence). The CDR3 reads CASSYSIAGLESNEQFF. The CDR3 DNA reads TGTGCCAGCAGTTACTCGATTGCCGGACTAGAGTCCAATGAGCAGTTCTTC.

This clonotype was seen at least ten times. One end of the junction is discordant with germline, which a read error may explain. The chain employs TRBV29-1 and TRBJ2-3; D possibly corresponds to TRBD1 (6 bases). The CDR3 is 13 amino acids. CDR1 and CDR2 (germline): SQVTM, ANQGSEA. The CDR3, as DNA: TGCAGCGTTGTGGGGACACGGACACCCCTCACGCATTTT. It is translated as CSVVGTRTPLTHF.

At least ten counts were recorded for this clonotype. The chain uses TRBV3-1 and TRBJ1-2; 7 bases are shared with TRBD1. Germline loops: CDR1 LGHDT, CDR2 YNNKEL (reference sequence). This CDR3 is 15 amino acids long. Germline trimming cut 1 base from V and 8 bases from J; bases unmatched to any gene: 10. The CDR3, as DNA: TGTGCCAGCAGCCAAGGGACAGGCAGGGGAGGGGGCTACACCTTC. Translation: CASSQGTGRGGGYTF.

Many counts were recorded for this clonotype. The rearrangement uses TRBV20-1 and TRBJ1-2, with TRBD1 matching over 7 bases. J gave up 7 bases and V 4 bases, and 9 bases lay outside the gene matches. Germline CDR1 is DFQATT and CDR2 is SNEGSKA (reference sequence). This CDR3 contains 13 residues. In DNA form, the CDR3 reads TGCAGTGCTACGACAGGGAGGGGGCTTGGCTACACCTTC. This encodes CSATTGRGLGYTF.

This clonotype was seen many times. The chain combines TRBV28 with TRBJ2-7, with 13 bases lining up with TRBD2. Per germline, CDR1 MDHEN and CDR2 SYDVKM. The CDR3 extends over 15 amino acids. J gave up 4 bases and V 8 bases, and 8 bases lay outside the gene matches. This CDR3 reads CASEGRTSGSYEQYF. The CDR3, as DNA: TGTGCCAGCGAAGGAAGGACTAGCGGGAGTTACGAGCAGTACTTC.

On this clonotype itself: Just one base apart from a much larger clone, this may be a read error. V and J are TRBV15 and TRBJ2-3; 12 nucleotides line up with TRBD2. The J call may be in error: the DNA end matches TRBJ2-7 better. The CDR3 length is 19 residues. The germline V gene encodes CDR1 LNHNV and CDR2 YYDKDF (reference sequence). For the CDR3, the DNA is TGTGCCACCAGCAGAGATGGCGGACTAGCGGGACAGTTATACAATGAGCAGTACTTC. This encodes CATSRDGGLAGQLYNEQYF.

This clonotype was found a few times. The chain's CDR3 is CASSLAVPRGTETQYF. For the CDR3, the DNA is TGTGCCAGCAGCTTAGCGGTCCCCAGAGGGACAGAGACCCAGTACTTC. The genes are TRBV7-2 and TRBJ2-5; either TRBD1 or TRBD2 may fit D (5 bases each). This CDR3 has 16 residues. V lost 0 bases and J lost 4, with 15 bases in between. Germline V gives CDR1 SGHTA, CDR2 FQGNSA.

The chain combines TRBV29-1 with TRBJ2-5; 11 nucleotides align to TRBD2. CDR3 length: 16 amino acids. Losses at the gene ends were 8 bases for V and 2 bases for J; bases not matched to a gene: 13. Germline lookup yields CDR1 SQVTM and CDR2 ANQGSEA. Here the CDR3 reads CSTSWLAGGWQETQYF. CDR3 DNA sequence: TGCAGCACCAGTTGGCTAGCGGGAGGCTGGCAAGAGACCCAGTACTTC.

This clonotype was found many times. The CDR3 loop reads CASSLRGEWIDEQFF. The CDR3, as DNA: TGCGCCAGCAGCTTGAGAGGGGAGTGGATTGATGAGCAGTTCTTC. The chain joins TRBV5-1 to TRBJ2-1, with D perhaps being TRBD1 or TRBD2 (5 bases each). The V end was cut by 1 base, the J end by 8 bases, with 16 bases between. This CDR3 is 15 amino acids long. From germline, CDR1 is SGHRS and CDR2 YFSETQ.

This clonotype turned up a few times. The junction shows a germline mismatch at one end, possibly a read error. The chain is built from TRBV30 and TRBJ2-1; 7 nucleotides align to TRBD2. Germline-derived CDR1 and CDR2 are GTSNPN and SVGIG (reference sequence). This CDR3 has 14 amino acids. The CDR3, as DNA: TGTGCCTGGTCTTGGACTAGACGGTCAGGTGAGCAGTCCTTC. Its protein is CAWSWTRRSGEQSF.